This is a list of T cell receptor beta chains from one sample in a study of breast tumors, draining lymph nodes, adjacent tissues. Using its own MiXCR run on the multiplex PCR reads, TCRdb lists one record per CDR3 protein. The sample consists of about 180,000 distinct CDR3 sequences, 30% to 35% of them appearing once. The sample taken for sequencing was axillary lymph node tissue. These receptors were taken from a female donor with breast cancer. Some clones in this sample may be carry-over from other donors' samples. Both conserved end residues are part of each CDR3. Each record gives: J gene, CDR3 length, D gene, V gene, clone size, CDR3 protein, CDR3 DNA. D genes are given only for firm matches. Only some rows state a clone size, as once, few, many or a class for expanded clones.

j_gene: TRBJ1-3
len: 18
d_gene: .
v_gene: TRBV12-3/TRBV12-4
abundance: many
CDR3aa: CASSSNRAMELSGNTIYF
CDR3nt: TGTGCCAGCAGTTCGAACAGGGCGATGGAGCTCTCTGGAAACACCATATATTTT

j_gene: TRBJ2-1
len: 16
d_gene: .
v_gene: TRBV2
abundance: many
CDR3aa: CASQPRGGPTYNEQFF
CDR3nt: TGTGCCAGCCAACCCAGGGGGGGACCCACCTACAATGAGCAGTTCTTC

j_gene: TRBJ2-1
len: 15
d_gene: .
v_gene: TRBV12-3/TRBV12-4
abundance: many
CDR3aa: CASSWKGASANEQFF
CDR3nt: TGTGCCAGCAGTTGGAAAGGGGCTAGCGCCAATGAGCAGTTCTTC

j_gene: TRBJ1-4
len: 14
d_gene: .
v_gene: TRBV18
abundance: many
CDR3aa: CASSPGRGNEKLFF
CDR3nt: TGTGCCAGCTCACCAGGGCGGGGCAATGAAAAACTGTTTTTT

j_gene: TRBJ2-5
len: 13
d_gene: .
v_gene: TRBV9
abundance: .
CDR3aa: CASSFSGKETQYF
CDR3nt: TGTGCCAGCAGCTTCTCCGGGAAGGAGACCCAGTACTTC

j_gene: TRBJ2-3
len: 17
d_gene: TRBD1
v_gene: TRBV3-1
abundance: many
CDR3aa: CASSQDPWDRGTDTQYF
CDR3nt: TGTGCCAGCAGCCAAGATCCCTGGGACAGGGGGACAGATACGCAGTATTTT

j_gene: TRBJ2-7
len: 14
d_gene: .
v_gene: TRBV27
abundance: .
CDR3aa: CASTSAGTAYEQYF
CDR3nt: TGTGCCAGCACCAGTGCGGGGACAGCCTACGAGCAGTACTTC

j_gene: TRBJ2-7
len: 15
d_gene: TRBD2
v_gene: TRBV5-1
abundance: many
CDR3aa: CASSLRLAGGQEQYF
CDR3nt: TGCGCCAGCAGCTTGAGGCTAGCGGGGGGGCAAGAGCAGTACTTC

j_gene: TRBJ1-4
len: 14
d_gene: TRBD1
v_gene: TRBV7-2
abundance: .
CDR3aa: CASSQDRGNEKLFF
CDR3nt: TGTGCCAGCAGCCAAGACAGGGGAAATGAAAAACTGTTTTTT

j_gene: TRBJ2-7
len: 14
d_gene: .
v_gene: TRBV6-1
abundance: many
CDR3aa: CASRSRRASEEQYF
CDR3nt: TGTGCCAGCAGGTCCCGAAGGGCGTCTGAAGAGCAGTACTTC

j_gene: TRBJ1-4
len: 14
d_gene: .
v_gene: TRBV5-5
abundance: .
CDR3aa: CASKLAGATRKLFF
CDR3nt: TGTGCCAGCAAACTAGCGGGAGCGACACGAAAACTGTTTTTT

j_gene: TRBJ2-3
len: 19
d_gene: .
v_gene: TRBV25-1
abundance: .
CDR3aa: CASSSTGAQGSFSADTQYF
CDR3nt: TGTGCCAGCAGCTCCACCGGGGCCCAGGGTAGTTTTTCCGCAGATACGCAGTATTTT

j_gene: TRBJ2-5
len: 14
d_gene: .
v_gene: TRBV7-9
abundance: once
CDR3aa: CASSLAYSQETQYF
CDR3nt: TGTGCCAGCAGCTTAGCGTACAGCCAAGAGACCCAGTACTTC

j_gene: TRBJ2-2
len: 10
d_gene: .
v_gene: TRBV2
abundance: once
CDR3aa: CASTPGELFF
CDR3nt: TGTGCCAGCACCCCAGGGGAGCTGTTTTTT

j_gene: TRBJ2-3
len: 18
d_gene: .
v_gene: TRBV9
abundance: many
CDR3aa: CASSVALRQGGSTDTQYF
CDR3nt: TGTGCCAGCAGCGTAGCTCTCAGACAGGGAGGGAGCACAGATACGCAGTATTTT

j_gene: TRBJ2-7
len: 15
d_gene: TRBD2
v_gene: TRBV3-1
abundance: many
CDR3aa: CASSQGLADYYEQYF
CDR3nt: TGTGCCAGCAGCCAAGGCCTAGCGGACTACTACGAGCAGTACTTC

j_gene: TRBJ1-2
len: 15
d_gene: .
v_gene: TRBV7-9
abundance: many
CDR3aa: CASSLVGVGENGYTF
CDR3nt: TGTGCCAGCAGCTTAGTGGGGGTAGGGGAGAATGGCTACACCTTC

j_gene: TRBJ1-2
len: 12
d_gene: .
v_gene: TRBV7-2
abundance: many
CDR3aa: CASSLAGRSYTF
CDR3nt: TGTGCCAGCAGCTTAGCTGGTAGGAGCTACACCTTC

j_gene: TRBJ2-7
len: 17
d_gene: .
v_gene: TRBV4-2
abundance: many
CDR3aa: CASSHPTGAGVSYEQYF
CDR3nt: TGTGCCAGCAGCCATCCCACCGGGGCAGGGGTTTCCTACGAGCAGTACTTC

j_gene: TRBJ1-1
len: 19
d_gene: .
v_gene: TRBV27
abundance: .
CDR3aa: CASTLSGLLDTRKNTEAFF
CDR3nt: TGTGCCAGCACCTTGTCTGGCCTCTTGGACACACGGAAGAACACTGAAGCTTTCTTT

j_gene: TRBJ2-5
len: 14
d_gene: .
v_gene: TRBV18
abundance: few
CDR3aa: CASSPPLGRETQYF
CDR3nt: TGTGCCAGCTCACCACCGTTGGGGAGGGAGACCCAGTACTTC

j_gene: TRBJ1-2
len: 15
d_gene: .
v_gene: TRBV6-6
abundance: .
CDR3aa: CASSSLRSATYGYTF
CDR3nt: TGTGCCAGCAGTTCCCTAAGGTCAGCTACCTATGGCTACACCTTC

j_gene: TRBJ1-2
len: 16
d_gene: TRBD1
v_gene: TRBV7-9
abundance: many
CDR3aa: CASSLLTDRDFYGYTF
CDR3nt: TGTGCCAGCAGCTTGCTAACGGACAGGGACTTTTATGGCTACACCTTC

j_gene: TRBJ1-6
len: 15
d_gene: .
v_gene: TRBV7-9
abundance: once
CDR3aa: CASSLGSGVNSPLHF
CDR3nt: TGTGCCAGCAGCTTAGGTTCAGGGGTGAATTCACCCCTCCACTTT

j_gene: TRBJ1-6
len: 15
d_gene: TRBD1
v_gene: TRBV19
abundance: .
CDR3aa: CASRGGQGYNSPLHF
CDR3nt: TGTGCCAGTAGAGGGGGACAGGGCTATAATTCACCCCTCCACTTT

j_gene: TRBJ1-4
len: 14
d_gene: TRBD1
v_gene: TRBV7-9
abundance: .
CDR3aa: CASSPDRESEKLFF
CDR3nt: TGTGCCAGCAGCCCGGACAGGGAGAGTGAAAAACTGTTTTTT

j_gene: TRBJ2-7
len: 13
d_gene: .
v_gene: TRBV6-1
abundance: few
CDR3aa: CASRGRGLYEQYF
CDR3nt: TGTGCCAGCAGGGGAAGGGGCCTCTACGAGCAGTACTTC

j_gene: TRBJ1-3
len: 13
d_gene: .
v_gene: TRBV24-1
abundance: many
CDR3aa: CATSERNGNTIYF
CDR3nt: TGTGCCACCAGTGAGCGAAATGGAAACACCATATATTTT

j_gene: TRBJ2-2
len: 13
d_gene: .
v_gene: TRBV11-2
abundance: many
CDR3aa: CASTPGFGGELFF
CDR3nt: TGTGCCAGCACCCCGGGCTTCGGCGGGGAGCTGTTTTTT

j_gene: TRBJ2-7
len: 12
d_gene: .
v_gene: TRBV12-3/TRBV12-4
abundance: many
CDR3aa: CASSWTVYEQYF
CDR3nt: TGTGCCAGCAGTTGGACAGTCTACGAGCAGTACTTC

j_gene: TRBJ2-3
len: 14
d_gene: TRBD2
v_gene: TRBV20-1
abundance: many
CDR3aa: CSVTSASGSDTQYF
CDR3nt: TGCAGTGTGACGAGTGCTAGCGGTTCAGATACGCAGTATTTT

j_gene: TRBJ2-7
len: 13
d_gene: .
v_gene: TRBV6-6
abundance: .
CDR3aa: CASRTTETYEQYF
CDR3nt: TGTGCCAGCAGAACGACAGAGACCTACGAGCAGTACTTC

j_gene: TRBJ2-7
len: 14
d_gene: .
v_gene: TRBV29-1
abundance: .
CDR3aa: CSVTRDSGLYEQYF
CDR3nt: TGCAGCGTTACCAGGGATAGTGGCCTCTACGAGCAGTACTTC

j_gene: TRBJ2-5
len: 16
d_gene: TRBD2
v_gene: TRBV7-2
abundance: many
CDR3aa: CASSRGLAGGSETQYF
CDR3nt: TGTGCCAGCAGCAGAGGACTAGCGGGGGGGTCAGAGACCCAGTACTTC

j_gene: TRBJ2-6
len: 15
d_gene: .
v_gene: TRBV6-1
abundance: .
CDR3aa: CASSPTGAGANVLTF
CDR3nt: TGTGCCAGCAGCCCCACTGGGGCTGGGGCCAACGTCCTGACTTTC

j_gene: TRBJ2-7
len: 15
d_gene: .
v_gene: TRBV5-1
abundance: many
CDR3aa: CASSLLDRNSYEQYF
CDR3nt: TGCGCCAGCAGCTTGCTGGACAGAAATTCCTACGAGCAGTACTTC

j_gene: TRBJ1-2
len: 13
d_gene: .
v_gene: TRBV25-1
abundance: many
CDR3aa: CASSDYRDYGYTF
CDR3nt: TGTGCCAGCAGTGATTACAGGGACTATGGCTACACCTTC

j_gene: TRBJ2-5
len: 13
d_gene: .
v_gene: TRBV27
abundance: many
CDR3aa: CASSFGRGGTQYF
CDR3nt: TGTGCCAGCAGTTTCGGGCGGGGAGGGACCCAGTACTTC

j_gene: TRBJ1-6
len: 13
d_gene: TRBD1
v_gene: TRBV7-9
abundance: medium-sized
CDR3aa: CASSRDRNSPLHF
CDR3nt: TGTGCCAGCAGCAGGGACAGGAATTCACCCCTCCACTTT

j_gene: TRBJ1-2
len: 15
d_gene: .
v_gene: TRBV2
abundance: many
CDR3aa: CASRSDRDLFYGYTF
CDR3nt: TGTGCCAGCAGATCGGACAGAGACTTGTTCTATGGCTACACCTTC

j_gene: TRBJ2-3
len: 18
d_gene: .
v_gene: TRBV6-6
abundance: .
CDR3aa: CASSHSRVGTEVTDTQYF
CDR3nt: TGTGCCAGCAGTCACTCGAGGGTAGGGACCGAGGTCACAGATACGCAGTATTTT

j_gene: TRBJ1-5
len: 18
d_gene: .
v_gene: TRBV19
abundance: once
CDR3aa: CASRSYRDPSGFGQPQHF
CDR3nt: TGTGCCAGTAGATCATACAGGGACCCGAGTGGTTTTGGTCAGCCCCAGCATTTT

j_gene: TRBJ1-4
len: 16
d_gene: TRBD1
v_gene: TRBV20-1
abundance: many
CDR3aa: CSARDPYRGLNEKLFF
CDR3nt: TGCAGTGCTAGAGACCCGTACAGGGGGCTTAATGAAAAACTGTTTTTT

j_gene: TRBJ2-7
len: 11
d_gene: .
v_gene: TRBV5-1
abundance: many
CDR3aa: CASSLNGEQYF
CDR3nt: TGCGCCAGCAGTCTAAACGGGGAGCAGTACTTC

j_gene: TRBJ1-1
len: 16
d_gene: .
v_gene: TRBV11-3
abundance: .
CDR3aa: CASSLLPGRVYTEAFF
CDR3nt: TGTGCCAGCAGCCTACTCCCGGGGCGTGTATATACTGAAGCTTTCTTT

j_gene: TRBJ2-7
len: 15
d_gene: TRBD2
v_gene: TRBV7-8
abundance: many
CDR3aa: CASSLTSGLLYEQYF
CDR3nt: TGTGCCAGCAGTCTTACTAGCGGCCTTCTCTACGAGCAGTACTTC

j_gene: TRBJ1-4
len: 14
d_gene: .
v_gene: TRBV6-5
abundance: many
CDR3aa: CASNLGGAGEKLFF
CDR3nt: TGTGCCAGCAACCTAGGGGGAGCGGGGGAAAAACTGTTTTTT

j_gene: TRBJ2-5
len: 11
d_gene: .
v_gene: TRBV30
abundance: many
CDR3aa: CAWSPQETQYF
CDR3nt: TGTGCCTGGAGTCCACAAGAGACCCAGTACTTC

j_gene: TRBJ2-7
len: 17
d_gene: .
v_gene: TRBV6-2/TRBV6-3
abundance: .
CDR3aa: CASSHPVTAASSYEQYF
CDR3nt: TGTGCCAGCAGTCACCCCGTGACAGCGGCAAGCTCCTACGAGCAGTACTTC

j_gene: TRBJ2-7
len: 17
d_gene: TRBD2
v_gene: TRBV15
abundance: many
CDR3aa: CATSRIPTSGALGEQYF
CDR3nt: TGTGCCACCAGCAGAATCCCGACTAGCGGCGCTTTGGGCGAGCAGTACTTC